This record concerns one T cell receptor (beta chain) sequence. Its specificity is not known. This record belongs to a study of CD8+CD57+ T cells in acquired aplastic anemia. Turning to the study itself: CD4+ and CD8+ cells, once sorted, gave DNA averaging roughly 3.2 ug.

Whole-study results and caveats: Almost 30 sequences, all CD8+ CDR3, were shared between patients and controls.

CD8+CD57+ cell expansion, shown by flow cytometry, had occurred in the patients selected for sequencing. Template material for TCR beta VDJ and CDR3 profiling consisted of genomic DNA. In TCRdb, the reads were re-called with MiXCR into one record per CDR3 protein. In the table there are 150,000 or so distinct CDR3 sequences, 47% of which are singletons. This CDR3 is 16 amino acids long. V dropped 5 bases and J dropped 2; count of bases not matched to a gene: 9. Germline V gene lookup returns CDR1 SEHNR and CDR2 FQNEAQ (reference sequence). This chain connects TRBV7-9 to TRBJ2-5; 9 bases map to TRBD2. The sequence came from a human donor with aplastic anemia. The sample was sorted CD4+, CD8+, or CD8+CD57+ T cells (not recorded which) from PBMCs. CDR3 in amino acids: CASSQTSGGGQETQYF. CDR3 sequence (DNA): TGTGCCAGCAGCCAGACTAGCGGAGGGGGTCAAGAGACCCAGTACTTC.